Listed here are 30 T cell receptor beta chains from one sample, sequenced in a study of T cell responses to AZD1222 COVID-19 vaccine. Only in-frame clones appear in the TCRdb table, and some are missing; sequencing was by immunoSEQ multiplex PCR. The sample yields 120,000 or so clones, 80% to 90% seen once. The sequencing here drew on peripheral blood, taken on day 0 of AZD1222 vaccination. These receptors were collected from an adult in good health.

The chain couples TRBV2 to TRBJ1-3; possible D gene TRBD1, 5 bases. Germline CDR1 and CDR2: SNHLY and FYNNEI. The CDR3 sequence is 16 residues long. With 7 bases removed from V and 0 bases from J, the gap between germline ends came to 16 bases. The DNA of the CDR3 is TGTGCCAGCAACACAGGACCTTCGGGCTCTGGAAACACCATATATTTT. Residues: CASNTGPSGSGNTIYF.

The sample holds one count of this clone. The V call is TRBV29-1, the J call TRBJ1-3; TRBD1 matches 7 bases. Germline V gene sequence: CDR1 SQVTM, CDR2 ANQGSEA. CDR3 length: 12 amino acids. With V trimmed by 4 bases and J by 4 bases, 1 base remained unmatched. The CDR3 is CSVGQGGNTIYF. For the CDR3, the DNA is TGCAGCGTTGGACAGGGAGGAAACACCATATATTTT.

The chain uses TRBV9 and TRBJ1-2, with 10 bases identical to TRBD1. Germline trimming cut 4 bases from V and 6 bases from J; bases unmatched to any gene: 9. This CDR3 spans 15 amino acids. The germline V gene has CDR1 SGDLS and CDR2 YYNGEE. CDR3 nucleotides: TGTGCCAGCAGCTTAGGGGACAGGGGACAGAATGGCTACACCTTC. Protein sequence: CASSLGDRGQNGYTF.

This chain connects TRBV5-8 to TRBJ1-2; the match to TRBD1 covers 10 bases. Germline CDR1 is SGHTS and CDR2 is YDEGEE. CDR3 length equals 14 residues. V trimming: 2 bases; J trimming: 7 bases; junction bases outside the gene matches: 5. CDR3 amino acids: CASSLFRDRGGYTF. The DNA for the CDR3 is TGTGCCAGCAGCTTATTCCGGGACAGGGGTGGCTACACCTTC.

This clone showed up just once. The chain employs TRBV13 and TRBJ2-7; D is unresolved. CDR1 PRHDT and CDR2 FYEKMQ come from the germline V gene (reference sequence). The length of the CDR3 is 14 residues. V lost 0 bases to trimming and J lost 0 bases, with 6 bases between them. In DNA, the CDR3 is TGTGCCAGCAGCTTAGGGGACGGCTCCTACGAGCAGTACTTC. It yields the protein CASSLGDGSYEQYF.

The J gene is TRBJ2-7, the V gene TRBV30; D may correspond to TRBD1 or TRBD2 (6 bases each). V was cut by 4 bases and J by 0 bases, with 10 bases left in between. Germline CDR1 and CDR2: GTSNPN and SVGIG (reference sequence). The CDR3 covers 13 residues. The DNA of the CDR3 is TGTGCCTGGAACGGGGGCCTCTCCTACGAGCAGTACTTC. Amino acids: CAWNGGLSYEQYF. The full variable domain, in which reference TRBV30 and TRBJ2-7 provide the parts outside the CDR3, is SQTIHQWPATLVQPVGSPLSLECTVEGTSNPNLYWYRQAAGRGLQLLFYSVGIGQISSEVPQNLSASRPQDRQFILSSKKLLLSDSGFYLCAWNGGLSYEQYFGPGTRLTVT.

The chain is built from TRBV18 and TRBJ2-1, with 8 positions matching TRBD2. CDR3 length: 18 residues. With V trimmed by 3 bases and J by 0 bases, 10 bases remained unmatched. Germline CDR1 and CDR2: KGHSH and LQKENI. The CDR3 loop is CASSPREVRSRSYNEQFF. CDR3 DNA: TGTGCCAGCTCACCGCGGGAGGTCAGGTCCCGCTCCTACAATGAGCAGTTCTTC.

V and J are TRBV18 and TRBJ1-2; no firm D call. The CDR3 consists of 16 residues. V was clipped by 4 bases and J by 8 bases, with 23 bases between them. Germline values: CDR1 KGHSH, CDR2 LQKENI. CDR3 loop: CASSLQDKGSVNGYTF. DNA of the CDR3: TGTGCCAGCTCACTACAAGACAAGGGTTCAGTGAACGGCTACACCTTC.

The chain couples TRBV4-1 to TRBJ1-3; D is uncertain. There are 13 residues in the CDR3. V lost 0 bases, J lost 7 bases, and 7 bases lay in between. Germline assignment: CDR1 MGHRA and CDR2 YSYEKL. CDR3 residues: CASSQELGNTIYF. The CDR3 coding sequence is TGCGCCAGCAGCCAAGAATTAGGGAACACCATATATTTT.

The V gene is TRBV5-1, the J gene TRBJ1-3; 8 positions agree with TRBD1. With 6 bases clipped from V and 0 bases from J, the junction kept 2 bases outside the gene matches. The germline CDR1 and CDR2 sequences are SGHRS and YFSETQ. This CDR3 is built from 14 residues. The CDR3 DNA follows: TGCGCCAGCACGCAGGGGGCCTCTGGAAACACCATATATTTT. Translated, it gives CASTQGASGNTIYF. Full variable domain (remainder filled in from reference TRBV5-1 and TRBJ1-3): KAGVTQTPRYLIKTRGQQVTLSCSPISGHRSVSWYQQTPGQGLQFLFEYFSETQRNKGNFPGRFSGRQFSNSRSEMNVSTLELGDSALYLCASTQGASGNTIYFGEGSWLTVV.

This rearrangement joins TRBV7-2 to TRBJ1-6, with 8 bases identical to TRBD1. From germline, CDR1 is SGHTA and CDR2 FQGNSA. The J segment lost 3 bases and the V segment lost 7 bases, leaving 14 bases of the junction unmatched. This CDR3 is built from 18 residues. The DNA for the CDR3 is TGTGCCAGCACCAATCCCCCGACAGGGGCAAGCTATAATTCACCCCTCCACTTT. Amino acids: CASTNPPTGASYNSPLHF.

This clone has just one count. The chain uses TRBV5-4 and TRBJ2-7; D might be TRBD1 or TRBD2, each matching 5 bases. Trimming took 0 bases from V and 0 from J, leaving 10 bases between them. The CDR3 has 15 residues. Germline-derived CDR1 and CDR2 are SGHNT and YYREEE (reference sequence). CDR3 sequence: CASSLASGSSYEQYF. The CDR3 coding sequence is TGTGCCAGCAGCTTGGCCTCAGGGAGCTCCTACGAGCAGTACTTC.

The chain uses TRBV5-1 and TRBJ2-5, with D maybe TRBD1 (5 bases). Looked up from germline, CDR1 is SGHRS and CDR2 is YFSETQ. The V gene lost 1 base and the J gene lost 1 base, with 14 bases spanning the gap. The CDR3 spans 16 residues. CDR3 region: CASSLLGHPGQETQYF. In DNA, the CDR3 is TGCGCCAGCAGCTTGTTGGGGCACCCGGGCCAAGAGACCCAGTACTTC.

As DNA, the CDR3 is TGTGCCAGCAGCTTTATCCGGACCGTCTATGGCTACACCTTC. The encoded protein is CASSFIRTVYGYTF. This chain links TRBV11-2 with TRBJ1-2; no clear D gene. Trimming pared 3 bases from V and 4 bases from J, leaving 12 bases between. Per germline, CDR1 SGHAT and CDR2 FQNNGV. The CDR3 is 14 amino acids.

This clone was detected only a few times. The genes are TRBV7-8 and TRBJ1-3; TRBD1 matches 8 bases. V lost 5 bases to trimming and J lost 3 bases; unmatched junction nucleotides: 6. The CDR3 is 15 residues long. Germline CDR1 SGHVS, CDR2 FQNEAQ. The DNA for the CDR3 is TGTGCCAGCAGCGAAACAGGGGGTCTTGGAAACACCATATATTTT. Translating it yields CASSETGGLGNTIYF.

In nucleotides, the CDR3 is TGTGCCAGCAGCTTAGAATTCTCTGCTTATACCGGGGAGCTGTTTTTT. Its protein product is CASSLEFSAYTGELFF. The chain uses TRBV7-2 and TRBJ2-2; D is undetermined. Germline assignment: CDR1 SGHTA and CDR2 FQGNSA. The CDR3 runs 16 residues. The V end was cut by 1 base, the J end by 5 bases, with 14 bases between.

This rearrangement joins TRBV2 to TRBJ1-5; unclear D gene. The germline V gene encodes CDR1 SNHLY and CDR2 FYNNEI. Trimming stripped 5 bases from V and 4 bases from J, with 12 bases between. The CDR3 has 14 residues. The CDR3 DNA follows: TGTGCCAGCAGTCCCTGGGTCCAAAATCAGCCCCAGCATTTT. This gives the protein CASSPWVQNQPQHF.

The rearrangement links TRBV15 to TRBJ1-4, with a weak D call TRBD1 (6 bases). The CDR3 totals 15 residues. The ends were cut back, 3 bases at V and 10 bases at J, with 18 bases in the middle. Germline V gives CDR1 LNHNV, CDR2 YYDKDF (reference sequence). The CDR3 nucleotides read TGTGCCACCAGCAGCCGGAATTGGACAGTTCTAAAACTGTTTTTT. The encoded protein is CATSSRNWTVLKLFF.

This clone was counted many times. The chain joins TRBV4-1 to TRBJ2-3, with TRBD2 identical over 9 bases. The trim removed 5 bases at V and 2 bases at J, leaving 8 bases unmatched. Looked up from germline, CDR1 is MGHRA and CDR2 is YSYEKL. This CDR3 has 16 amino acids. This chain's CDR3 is CASSKLTSGATDTQYF. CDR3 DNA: TGCGCCAGCAGCAAGCTGACTAGCGGAGCCACAGATACGCAGTATTTT.

The CDR3 protein is CAWSRGGLVSEQFF. The CDR3 DNA sequence: TGTGCCTGGAGTCGAGGGGGACTGGTGAGTGAGCAGTTCTTC. The J gene is TRBJ2-1, the V gene TRBV30; D tentatively reads TRBD1 or TRBD2 (6 bases each). Trimming left V 2 bases short and J 9 bases short, with 17 bases between. Germline assignment: CDR1 GTSNPN and CDR2 SVGIG (reference sequence). The CDR3 runs 14 residues.

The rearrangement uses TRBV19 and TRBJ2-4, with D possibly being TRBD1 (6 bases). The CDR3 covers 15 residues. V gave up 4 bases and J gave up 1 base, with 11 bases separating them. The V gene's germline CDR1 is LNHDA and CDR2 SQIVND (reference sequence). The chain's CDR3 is CASSRGPGAKNIQYF. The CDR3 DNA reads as TGTGCCAGTAGTAGGGGGCCGGGGGCCAAAAACATTCAGTACTTC.

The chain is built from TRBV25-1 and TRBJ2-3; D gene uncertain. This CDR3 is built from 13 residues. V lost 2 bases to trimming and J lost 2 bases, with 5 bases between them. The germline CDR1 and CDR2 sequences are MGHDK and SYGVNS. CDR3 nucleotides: TGTGCCAGCAGTGAACCCTACACAGATACGCAGTATTTT. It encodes CASSEPYTDTQYF.

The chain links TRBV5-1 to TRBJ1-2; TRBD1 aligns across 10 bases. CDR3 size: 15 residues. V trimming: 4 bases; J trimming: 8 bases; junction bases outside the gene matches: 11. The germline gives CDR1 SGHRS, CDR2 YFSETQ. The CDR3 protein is CASSGTGTGVWGYTF. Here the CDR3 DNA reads TGCGCCAGCAGCGGGACCGGGACAGGGGTATGGGGCTACACCTTC.

CDR3 sequence reads: CASSANRQGGTEAFF. DNA of the CDR3: TGTGCCAGTAGTGCTAATCGACAGGGTGGGACTGAAGCTTTCTTT. The chain combines TRBV19 with TRBJ1-1; 7 nucleotides align to TRBD1. Germline V lookup: CDR1 LNHDA, CDR2 SQIVND (reference sequence). CDR3 length: 15 amino acids. With V trimmed by 5 bases and J by 5 bases, 11 bases remained unmatched.

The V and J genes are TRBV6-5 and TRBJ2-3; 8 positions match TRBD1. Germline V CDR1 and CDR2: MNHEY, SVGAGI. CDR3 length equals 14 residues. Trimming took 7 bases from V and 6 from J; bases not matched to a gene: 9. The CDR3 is CASNPAGGWDTQYF. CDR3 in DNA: TGTGCCAGCAATCCGGCAGGGGGCTGGGATACGCAGTATTTT.

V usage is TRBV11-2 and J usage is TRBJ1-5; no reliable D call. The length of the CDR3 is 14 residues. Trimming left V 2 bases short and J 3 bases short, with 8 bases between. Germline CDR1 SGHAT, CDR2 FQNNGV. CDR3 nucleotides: TGTGCCAGCAGCTTATATGGTCTCAATCAGCCCCAGCATTTT. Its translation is CASSLYGLNQPQHF.

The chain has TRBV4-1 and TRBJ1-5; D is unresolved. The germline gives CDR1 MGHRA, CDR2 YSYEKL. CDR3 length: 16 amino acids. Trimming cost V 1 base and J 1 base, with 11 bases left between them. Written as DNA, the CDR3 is TGCGCCAGCAGCCAAGTTTACGGTGGGAGCAATCAGCCCCAGCATTTT. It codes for CASSQVYGGSNQPQHF.

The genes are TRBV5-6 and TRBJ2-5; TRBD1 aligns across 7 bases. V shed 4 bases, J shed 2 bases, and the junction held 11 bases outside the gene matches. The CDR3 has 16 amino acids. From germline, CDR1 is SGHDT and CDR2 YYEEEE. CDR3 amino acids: CASSALQGTLQETQYF. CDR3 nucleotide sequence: TGTGCCAGCAGCGCCTTACAGGGGACCCTTCAAGAGACCCAGTACTTC.

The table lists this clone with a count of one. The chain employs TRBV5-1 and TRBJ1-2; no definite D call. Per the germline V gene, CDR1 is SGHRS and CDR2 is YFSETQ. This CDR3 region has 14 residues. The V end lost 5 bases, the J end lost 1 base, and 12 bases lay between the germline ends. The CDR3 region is CASRADGVNYGYTF. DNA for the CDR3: TGCGCCAGCAGGGCGGACGGGGTTAACTATGGCTACACCTTC. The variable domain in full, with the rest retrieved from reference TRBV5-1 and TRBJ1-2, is KAGVTQTPRYLIKTRGQQVTLSCSPISGHRSVSWYQQTPGQGLQFLFEYFSETQRNKGNFPGRFSGRQFSNSRSEMNVSTLELGDSALYLCASRADGVNYGYTFGSGTRLTVV.

The CDR3 DNA reads TGTGCCAGCAGCATAAAGGAACCACGGACCCAGTACTTC. This gives the protein CASSIKEPRTQYF. The gene calls are TRBV5-6 and TRBJ2-5; D remains ambiguous. CDR1 is SGHDT, CDR2 YYEEEE, per germline. The CDR3 is made up of 13 amino acids. The germline V and J ends were trimmed by 4 bases and 7 bases, with 14 bases remaining between them.